Presented here are 6 T cell receptor beta chains from one specimen sequenced in a study of technical replicates of blood from several donors. The table came from immunoSEQ multiplex PCR; TCRdb's copy has only in-frame clones and leaves some out. This table holds about 70,000 clones, just under 95% found once. Sequences were obtained from T cells isolated from PBMCs. Every receptor here comes from a human donor in good health.

This clone showed up just once. The V gene is TRBV5-4, the J gene TRBJ2-3; D gene ambiguous. Germline V gene sequence: CDR1 SGHNT, CDR2 YYREEE (reference sequence). V lost 4 bases, J lost 1 base, and 16 bases lay in between. The CDR3 sequence is 16 residues long. The CDR3 reads CASSRTSDPGTDTQYF. For the CDR3, the DNA is TGTGCCAGCAGCCGAACCAGCGACCCGGGCACAGATACGCAGTATTTT.

V and J are TRBV2 and TRBJ2-5, with D perhaps TRBD2 (6 bases). CDR3 size: 14 residues. Germline V lookup: CDR1 SNHLY, CDR2 FYNNEI. V gave up 4 bases and J gave up 1 base, with 10 bases separating them. In DNA, the CDR3 is TGTGCCAGCAGTGGAGCGCGGGGCCAAGAGACCCAGTACTTC. It yields the protein CASSGARGQETQYF.

V is TRBV27 and J is TRBJ1-5; TRBD1 might be the D (5 bases). V was shortened by 3 bases and J by 7 bases, with 13 bases between the two germline ends. The CDR3 contains 14 residues. Germline V gene lookup returns CDR1 MNHEY and CDR2 SMNVEV (reference sequence). Here the CDR3 DNA reads TGTGCCAGCAGTTTTGGTCAGGGTGAACAGCCCCAGCATTTT. This codes for CASSFGQGEQPQHF.

The rearrangement links TRBV13 to TRBJ2-7; D remains unclear. V was clipped by 5 bases and J by 1 base, with 3 bases between them. This CDR3 comprises 11 residues. Per germline, CDR1 PRHDT and CDR2 FYEKMQ (reference sequence). CDR3 nucleotides: TGTGCCAGCAGCCCTTCCTACGAGCAGTACTTC. This sequence encodes CASSPSYEQYF.

V gene TRBV18 combines with J gene TRBJ2-5; 7 bases fit TRBD1. J lost 5 bases, V lost 6 bases, and 6 bases had no gene match. The length of the CDR3 is 13 residues. Germline V gene data show CDR1 as KGHSH and CDR2 as LQKENI. CDR3 nucleotide sequence: TGTGCCAGCTCCCCTCAGGGGGTGGAGACCCAGTACTTC. Translating gives CASSPQGVETQYF.

This chain's CDR3 is CASSQELSLAGFVGAGELFF. DNA for the CDR3: TGTGCCAGCAGCCAAGAATTAAGTCTAGCGGGTTTCGTCGGGGCCGGGGAGCTGTTTTTT. V and J are TRBV4-2 and TRBJ2-2, with 8 bases aligning to TRBD2. V lost 0 bases and J lost 6; bases outside the gene matches: 18. Germline V CDR1 and CDR2: LGHNA, YNFKEQ. CDR3 length: 20 residues.